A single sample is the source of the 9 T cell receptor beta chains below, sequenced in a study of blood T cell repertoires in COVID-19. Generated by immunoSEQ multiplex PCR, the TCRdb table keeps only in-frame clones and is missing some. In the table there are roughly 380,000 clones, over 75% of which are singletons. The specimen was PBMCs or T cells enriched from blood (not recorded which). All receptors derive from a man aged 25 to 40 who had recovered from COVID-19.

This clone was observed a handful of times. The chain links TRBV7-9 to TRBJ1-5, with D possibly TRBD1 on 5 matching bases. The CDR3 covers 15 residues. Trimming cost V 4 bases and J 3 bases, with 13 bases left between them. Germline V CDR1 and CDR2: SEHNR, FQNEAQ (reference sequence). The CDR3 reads CASSYGTSNNQPQHF. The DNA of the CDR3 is TGTGCCAGCAGCTACGGGACTAGCAACAATCAGCCCCAGCATTTT.

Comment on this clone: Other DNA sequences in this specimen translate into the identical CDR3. CDR3 in amino acids: CAWSGEGSPLHF. In DNA form, the CDR3 reads TGTGCCTGGAGCGGGGAGGGCTCACCCCTCCACTTT. The J gene is TRBJ1-6, the V gene TRBV30; D call uncertain. The CDR3 spans 12 residues. Per the germline V gene, CDR1 is GTSNPN and CDR2 is SVGIG (reference sequence). Trimming pared 3 bases from V and 10 bases from J, leaving 10 bases between.

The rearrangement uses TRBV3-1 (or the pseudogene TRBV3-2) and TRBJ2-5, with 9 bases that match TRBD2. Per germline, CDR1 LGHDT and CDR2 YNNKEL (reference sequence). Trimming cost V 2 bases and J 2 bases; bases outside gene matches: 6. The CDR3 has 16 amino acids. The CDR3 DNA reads TGTGCCAGCAGCCAAAGGGCTAGCGGGGCTCAAGAGACCCAGTACTTC. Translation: CASSQRASGAQETQYF.

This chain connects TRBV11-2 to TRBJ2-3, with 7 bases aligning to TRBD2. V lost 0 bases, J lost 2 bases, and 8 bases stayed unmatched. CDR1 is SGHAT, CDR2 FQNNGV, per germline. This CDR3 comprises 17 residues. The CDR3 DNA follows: TGTGCCAGCAGCTTAGATAGGGCTAGCGGATACACAGATACGCAGTATTTT. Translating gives CASSLDRASGYTDTQYF. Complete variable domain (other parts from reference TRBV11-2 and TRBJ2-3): EAGVAQSPRYKIIEKRQSVAFWCNPISGHATLYWYQQILGQGPKLLIQFQNNGVVDDSQLPKDRFSAERLKGVDSTLKIQPAKLEDSAVYLCASSLDRASGYTDTQYFGPGTRLTVL.

The CDR3 DNA is TGTGCCTCCTCCTCCAGGGGCAAAGACTATGGCTACACCTTC. The encoded protein is CASSSRGKDYGYTF. The genes are TRBV10-3 and TRBJ1-2; a weak D match, TRBD1 (6 bases). V was shortened by 11 bases and J by 3 bases, with 19 bases between the two germline ends. Germline CDR1 is ENHRY and CDR2 is SYGVKD. This CDR3 spans 14 amino acids.

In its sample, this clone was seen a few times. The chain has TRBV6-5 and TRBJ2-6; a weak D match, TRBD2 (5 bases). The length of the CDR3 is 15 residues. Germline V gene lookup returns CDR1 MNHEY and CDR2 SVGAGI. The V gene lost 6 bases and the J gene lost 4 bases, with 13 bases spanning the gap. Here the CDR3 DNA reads TGTGCCAGCAGACAACGGGGAGCCGGGGCCAACGTCCTGACTTTC. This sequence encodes CASRQRGAGANVLTF.

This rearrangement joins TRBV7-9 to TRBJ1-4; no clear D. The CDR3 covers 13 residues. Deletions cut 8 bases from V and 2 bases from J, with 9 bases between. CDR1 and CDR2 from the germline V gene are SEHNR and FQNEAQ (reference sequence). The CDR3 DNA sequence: TGTGCCAGCGTAGCTGGCACTAATGAAAAACTGTTTTTT. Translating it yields CASVAGTNEKLFF.

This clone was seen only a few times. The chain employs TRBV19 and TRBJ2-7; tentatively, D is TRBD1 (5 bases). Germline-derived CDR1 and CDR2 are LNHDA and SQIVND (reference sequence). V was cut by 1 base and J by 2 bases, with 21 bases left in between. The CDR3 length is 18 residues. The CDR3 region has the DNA TGTGCCAGTAGTATAGCGTCTGTAACAGGAACCGGGCCCTACGAGCAGTACTTC. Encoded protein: CASSIASVTGTGPYEQYF.

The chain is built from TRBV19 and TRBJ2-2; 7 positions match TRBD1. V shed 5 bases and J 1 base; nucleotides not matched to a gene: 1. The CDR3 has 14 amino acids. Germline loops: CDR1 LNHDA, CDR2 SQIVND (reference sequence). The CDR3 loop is CASSQGVNTGELFF. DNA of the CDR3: TGTGCCAGTAGTCAGGGGGTGAACACCGGGGAGCTGTTTTTT.